This T cell receptor (beta chain) was documented in a study of Graves' ophthalmopathy and Graves' hyperthyroidism (dated by TCRdb to 2016 to 2019). Looking at the study overall: Peripheral blood was collected at initial diagnosis, prior to any treatment. The study used signatures of the TCR beta repertoire to tell Graves' ophthalmopathy apart from Graves' hyperthyroidism and to predict which patients would progress to ophthalmopathy. In total, approximately 130 blood samples were TCR-sequenced: around 42 ophthalmopathy, approximately 75 hyperthyroidism and approximately 17 hyperthyroidism-to-ophthalmopathy patients. A discovery set of 100 patients (43 ophthalmopathy, about 59 stable hyperthyroidism) was enrolled to explore V-J signatures distinguishing ophthalmopathy from hyperthyroidism. An independent validation cohort comprised 18 hyperthyroidism patients and 15 to 17 patients who later progressed from hyperthyroidism to ophthalmopathy. T-cell repertoires of thyroid tissue and blood were compared in 5 or 6 hyperthyroidism patients. Once sampling was done, hyperthyroidism patients were given methimazole at a starting dose of 30 mg daily, while ophthalmopathy patients were given high-dose intravenous methylprednisolone. The roughly 99 discovery patients were divided at random into training and test sets in a 7:3 ratio. Study-wide conclusions, independent of this receptor: Sample size was not predetermined statistically, and investigators were not blinded to group allocation. In validation, the model predicted ophthalmopathy progression with about 71% sensitivity and around 72% specificity; roughly eleven predicted patients were CT-confirmed with GO in a median of about 7.1 months. In cross-validation, the 13-signature model distinguished ophthalmopathy from stable hyperthyroidism with around 86% sensitivity and about 81% specificity, while in the test set the corresponding values were about 80% and 75%. Among expanded thyroid clonotypes with frequency above 0.001, most also showed up in blood, which suggests that blood repertoires may reflect the thyroid immune response.

TCR beta CDR3 regions were amplified from RNA transcripts for repertoire sequencing. HTBI primers and the Qiagen OneStep RT-PCR kit were used in a first-round RT-PCR, which was followed by a second-round multiplex PCR, size selection and purification. Libraries were sequenced paired-end with 100 bp reads on an Illumina HiSeq2000. The source study handled its data this way. SOAPnuke was used for read processing, and reads with adapters, uncalled bases, a mean Phred below 15, or no exact constant-primer or identifier match were discarded. COPE v1.2.5 was used to merge high-quality paired reads. Each unique nucleotide sequence was defined as a clonotype, and clonotypes were aligned to IMGT TRB V, D and J references with MiTCR v1.1. Only V-J combinations with frequency above 0.0001 were analysed, covering more than 99% of repertoires. For each V-J combination, a TCR clonal expansion and chaos score was defined as F50 clonal expansion divided by the chaos observed in the TCRdist matrix. Features were reduced by Welch's t-statistics and random forest to roughly 14 V-J combinations, which fed a naive Bayes classifier. Thyroid-blood repertoire similarity was quantified with the Morisita-Horn index. TCRdb reprocessed the public reads (quality trimming at Q25 with fastp, clone calling with MiXCR) and kept in-frame beta chains. Identical CDR3 protein sequences are pooled into one entry, listed with their most common genes and DNA. The V and J calls were not made by the authors but by TCRdb's processing. This sample comprises some 410,000 distinct CDR3 sequences, 21% of them detected only once. The top ten clones comprise under 3.5% of the sample.

This clonotype has more than one count but fewer than ten. The antigen it binds to is not known. It has no much larger one-base neighbor in the sample; base qualities were not kept. Hyperthyroidism was defined as stable when no progression to ophthalmopathy occurred within 18 months of follow-up. The hyperthyroidism patients were 18 to 65 years old and newly diagnosed, with a disease duration of less than 2 months. Anyone with other autoimmune diseases, uncontrolled infections, pregnancy or lactation was excluded from the study. Clinical symptoms, serum thyroxine, TRAb, thyroid ultrasound and orbital computed tomography were used for diagnosis. Using Ficoll-Paque density gradient centrifugation, PBMCs were isolated from 9.5 to 10 ml of fresh peripheral blood. Total RNA was extracted using Trizol reagent, and RNA quality was checked on an Agilent 2100 Bioanalyzer. The CDR3 contains 12 residues, cysteine and phenylalanine counted. Only the CDR3 region is kept as DNA, spanning 36 bases read in frame from base 1. CDR1 is given as SGHDN and CDR2 as FVKESK, both from the germline V gene. V is cut by 4 bases and J by 10 bases, and the space between the germline ends is 11 bases.

The TCR was taken from a woman under 30 with stable Graves' hyperthyroidism. Donor details come from another sample of the same person, matched by shared clones. The sequenced material came from peripheral blood. The sequence links TRBV14 to TRBJ2-1; there is no confident call for the D gene. The nucleotide sequence is TGTGCCAGCAGCCTCCACCCTCGGGAGCAGTTCTTC. Its translation is CASSLHPREQFF. Reference TRBV14 and TRBJ2-1 proteins supply the regions before and after the CDR3; the full variable domain is: EAGVTQFPSHSVIEKGQTVTLRCDPISGHDNLYWYRRVMGKEIKFLLHFVKESKQDESGMPNNRFLAERTGGTYSTLKVQPAELEDSGVYFCASSLHPREQFFGPGTRLTVL.